Listed below are T cell receptor beta chains from one sample, sequenced in a study of cytomegalovirus exposure and HLA in healthy donors. Clones were read by immunoSEQ multiplex PCR, and TCRdb kept only the in-frame ones, dropping some. The table lists 150,000 to 200,000 clones, around 80% of them singletons, with around 3.5% in the top ten. Sequencing was done on a sample of PBMCs. The source is an older woman in good health and CMV-seropositive. The CDR3 runs from the conserved cysteine through the conserved F or W. D genes are given only for firm matches. Rows give clone size only sometimes, using once, few, many, or a class for an expanded clone.

V: TRBV27; D: TRBD1; size: .; J: TRBJ1-4; DNA: TGTGCCAGCAGAACCCTGGGACAGGGTGAAAAACTGTTTTTT; CDR3: CASRTLGQGEKLFF
V: TRBV29-1; D: TRBD1; size: .; J: TRBJ1-1; DNA: TGCAGCGTTCGGGGGGGACCGGGACAGGGTACTGAAGCTTTCTTT; CDR3: CSVRGGPGQGTEAFF
V: TRBV19; D: .; size: .; J: TRBJ2-2; DNA: TGTGCCAGTAGCTTTGCGGGGAACACCGGGGAGCTGTTTTTT; CDR3: CASSFAGNTGELFF
V: TRBV28; D: .; size: .; J: TRBJ2-4; DNA: TGTGCCAGCAGTTCCGCCGGGGGAGGACCCAAAAACATTCAGTACTTC; CDR3: CASSSAGGGPKNIQYF
V: TRBV30; D: TRBD2; size: once; J: TRBJ2-2; DNA: TGTGCCTGGAGTGTCGGCGCGGGAGGCACCGGGGAGCTGTTTTTT; CDR3: CAWSVGAGGTGELFF
V: TRBV4-3; D: TRBD2; size: .; J: TRBJ2-3; DNA: TGCGCCAGCAGCCAAGACCCTAGCGGATCTAGCACAGATACGCAGTATTTT; CDR3: CASSQDPSGSSTDTQYF
V: TRBV7-2; D: TRBD1; size: .; J: TRBJ1-2; DNA: TGTGCCAGCAGCTCGCGACAGGGGGGGGATGGCTACACCTTC; CDR3: CASSSRQGGDGYTF
V: TRBV27; D: .; size: .; J: TRBJ2-7; DNA: TGTGCCAGCAGTCGAGAAATCCCGACAGCCTCCTACGAGCAGTACTTC; CDR3: CASSREIPTASYEQYF
V: TRBV18; D: .; size: once; J: TRBJ2-7; DNA: TGTGCCAGCTCTCAGGGGTCCCGGCGGGACGAGCAGTACTTC; CDR3: CASSQGSRRDEQYF
V: TRBV28; D: .; size: .; J: TRBJ2-7; DNA: TGTGCCAGCAGTCCCTTGGGCCTGCTTTGGGAGCAGTACTTC; CDR3: CASSPLGLLWEQYF
V: TRBV29-1; D: TRBD2; size: .; J: TRBJ2-7; DNA: TGCAGCGTTGAGCCGACTAGCGGGAGCTCCCACTACGAGCAGTACTTC; CDR3: CSVEPTSGSSHYEQYF
V: TRBV2; D: TRBD1; size: .; J: TRBJ2-5; DNA: TGTGCCAGCAGTTTCAGGGGGCAAGAGCAGTACTTC; CDR3: CASSFRGQEQYF
V: TRBV27; D: TRBD2; size: .; J: TRBJ2-6; DNA: TGTGCCAGCAGTTCAGCGGGATCTGGGGCCAACGTCCTGACTTTC; CDR3: CASSSAGSGANVLTF
V: TRBV5-1; D: .; size: .; J: TRBJ1-2; DNA: TGCGCCAGCAGCTTGGGGGAAATTACAGGGATTCTTTATGGCTACACCTTC; CDR3: CASSLGEITGILYGYTF
V: TRBV19; D: TRBD2; size: .; J: TRBJ2-1; DNA: TGTGCCAGTAGAGTCACCGGGACTAGCGGGATCTATGAGCAGTTCTTC; CDR3: CASRVTGTSGIYEQFF
V: TRBV29-1; D: .; size: .; J: TRBJ1-2; DNA: TGCAGCGTCCGACAGAACTATGGCTACACCTTC; CDR3: CSVRQNYGYTF
V: TRBV4-1; D: .; size: .; J: TRBJ2-4; DNA: TGCGCCAGCAGCCAAGGCGGCAGGGGCCGCGTCCTAGCCAAAAACATTCAGTACTTC; CDR3: CASSQGGRGRVLAKNIQYF